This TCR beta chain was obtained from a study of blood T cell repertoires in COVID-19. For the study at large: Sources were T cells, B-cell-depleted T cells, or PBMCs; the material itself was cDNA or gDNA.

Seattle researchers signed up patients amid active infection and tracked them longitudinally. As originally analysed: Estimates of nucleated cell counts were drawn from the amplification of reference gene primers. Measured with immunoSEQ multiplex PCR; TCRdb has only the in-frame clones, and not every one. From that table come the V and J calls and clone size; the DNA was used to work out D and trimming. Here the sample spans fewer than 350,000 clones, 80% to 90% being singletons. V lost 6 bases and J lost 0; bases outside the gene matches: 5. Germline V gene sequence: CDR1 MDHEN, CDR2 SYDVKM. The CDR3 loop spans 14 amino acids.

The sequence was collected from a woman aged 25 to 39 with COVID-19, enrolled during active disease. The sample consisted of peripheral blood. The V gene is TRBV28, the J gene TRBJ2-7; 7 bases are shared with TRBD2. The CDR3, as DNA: TGTGCCAGCAGATGGGGGGGTAACTCCTACGAGCAGTACTTC. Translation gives CASRWGGNSYEQYF.